This TCR beta chain derives from a study of T-cell memory formation after mild COVID-19. The wider study: Among the donors, TCR clusters were largely specific to each donor. General observations from the study: Clones which contracted sat mainly in CM and EM if CD4+, and in EMRA if CD8+. Later expanders leaned CD4+, whereas clones that contracted between day 15 and 85 were balanced CD4/CD8.

This clonotype was counted between two and nine times. The antigen remains undetermined. TCRalpha and TCRbeta libraries used 5'RACE with constant-segment primers and UMIs. In TCRdb, the 5' RACE reads were re-called with MiXCR into one record per CDR3 protein. The data show 200,000 to 300,000 distinct CDR3 sequences, approximately 15% seen once. Germline CDR1 reads MNHEY; CDR2 reads SVGAGI. The CDR3 contains 13 residues. Deletions cut 4 bases from V and 8 bases from J, with 14 bases between. This chain joins TRBV6-5 and TRBJ1-2; D might be TRBD1 (5 bases). Sequenced material: PBMCs or a T cell subset sorted from them (not recorded which). The clonotype originates from an adult woman who had mild COVID-19 (a few samples of this study predate the infection). Cell type and time point are not known. The CDR3 region has the DNA TGTGCCAGCAGTTCCCGGGGGGTCAAGGGCTACACCTTC. Translation: CASSSRGVKGYTF.